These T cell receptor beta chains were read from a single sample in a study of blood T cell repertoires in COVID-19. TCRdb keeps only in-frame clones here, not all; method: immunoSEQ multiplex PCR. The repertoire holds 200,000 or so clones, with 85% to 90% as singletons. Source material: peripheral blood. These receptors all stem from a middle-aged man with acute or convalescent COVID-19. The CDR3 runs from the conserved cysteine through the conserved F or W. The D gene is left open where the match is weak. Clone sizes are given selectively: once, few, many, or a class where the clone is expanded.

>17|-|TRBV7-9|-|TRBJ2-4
TGTGCCAGCAGCTTAGAGGGTCGGGGGTACGCCAAAAACATTCAGTACTTC
CASSLEGRGYAKNIQYF
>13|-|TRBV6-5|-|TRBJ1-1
TGTGCCAGCAGTCGTGGAGTGAACACTGAAGCTTTCTTT
CASSRGVNTEAFF
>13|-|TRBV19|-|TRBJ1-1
TGTGCCACAGGAGGTCGATTGAACACTGAAGCTTTCTTT
CATGGRLNTEAFF
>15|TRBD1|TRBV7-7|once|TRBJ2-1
TGTGCCAGCAGATTAATAGACAGGGCCGACTATGAGCAGTTCTTC
CASRLIDRADYEQFF
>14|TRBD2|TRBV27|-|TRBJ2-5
TGTGCCAGCAGTACCCGACGGGGGGTTGAGACCCAGTACTTC
CASSTRRGVETQYF
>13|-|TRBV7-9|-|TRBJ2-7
TGTGCCAGCAGCTTACCCAGCTCCTACGAGCAGTACTTC
CASSLPSSYEQYF
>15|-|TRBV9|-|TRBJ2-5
TGTGCCAGCAGCGTAGATGGGGCTAGCCAAGAGACCCAGTACTTC
CASSVDGASQETQYF
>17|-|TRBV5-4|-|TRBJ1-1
TGTGCCAGCAGCTTGGGAAGGGGGGGCCGGAAGAACACTGAAGCTTTCTTT
CASSLGRGGRKNTEAFF
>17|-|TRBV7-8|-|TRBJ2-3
TGTGCCAGCAGCTTCCCGGTGGGGCGGTCTAGCACAGATACGCAGTATTTT
CASSFPVGRSSTDTQYF
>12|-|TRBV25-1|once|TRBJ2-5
TGTGCCAGAGCTAGTTTCCTGGAGACCCAGTACTTC
CARASFLETQYF
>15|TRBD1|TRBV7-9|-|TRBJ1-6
TGTGCCAGCAGCGCCGGACAGGGGCTTAATTCACCCCTCCACTTT
CASSAGQGLNSPLHF
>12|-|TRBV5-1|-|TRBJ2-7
TGCGCCAGCAGCTCCCAGGGGTACGAGCAGTACTTC
CASSSQGYEQYF
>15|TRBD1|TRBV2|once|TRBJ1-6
TGTGCCAGCAGTGAAATCAGGGGGGATAATTCACCCCTCCACTTT
CASSEIRGDNSPLHF
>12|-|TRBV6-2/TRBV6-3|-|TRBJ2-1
TGTGCCAGCACCCCCCCGGGGGATGAGCAGTTCTTC
CASTPPGDEQFF
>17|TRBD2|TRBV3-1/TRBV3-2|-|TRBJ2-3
TGTGCCAGCAGCCAAAAGCCCCGACTAGCGGTCCCAGATACGCAGTATTTT
CASSQKPRLAVPDTQYF
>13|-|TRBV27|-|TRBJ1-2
TGTGCCAGCAGTTTATCGGCGCGGTATGGCTACACCTTC
CASSLSARYGYTF
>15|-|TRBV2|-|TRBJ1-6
TGTGCCAGCAGTGAAGACCAGAGGGTTAATTCACCCCTCCACTTT
CASSEDQRVNSPLHF
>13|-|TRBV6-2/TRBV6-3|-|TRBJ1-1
TGTGCCAGCAGTTACGGGGGGTACACTGAAGCTTTCTTT
CASSYGGYTEAFF
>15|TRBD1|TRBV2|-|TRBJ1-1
TGTGCCAGCAGTAAGGATCGGCAGGGGGGCACTGAAGCTTTCTTT
CASSKDRQGGTEAFF
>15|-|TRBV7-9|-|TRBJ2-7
TGTGCCAGCAGCTTAGCCGCTAGCTCCCCCTACGAGCAGTACTTC
CASSLAASSPYEQYF
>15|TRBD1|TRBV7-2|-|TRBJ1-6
TGTGCCACCAGACCTGGGACAGGGGTAGATTCACCCCTCCACTTT
CATRPGTGVDSPLHF
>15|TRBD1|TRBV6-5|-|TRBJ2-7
TGTGCCAGCACCTCCTCCGGGACAGGGGCTTACGAGCAGTACTTC
CASTSSGTGAYEQYF
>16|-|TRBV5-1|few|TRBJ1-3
TGCGCCAGCAGCTTGGAGGGGCCTCGCTCTGGAAACACCATATATTTT
CASSLEGPRSGNTIYF
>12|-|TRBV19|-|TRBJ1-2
TGTGCCAGTAGTACAGGGCCTTATGGCTACACCTTC
CASSTGPYGYTF
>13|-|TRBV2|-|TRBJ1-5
TGTGCCAGCCACGGACAGCCCAATCAGCCCCAGCATTTT
CASHGQPNQPQHF
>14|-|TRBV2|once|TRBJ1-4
TGTGCCAGCAGGGACGGGAGGGTTAATGAAAAACTGTTTTTT
CASRDGRVNEKLFF
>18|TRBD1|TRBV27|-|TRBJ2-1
TGTGCCAGCAGTTTATGGACAGGGGGTATGACAGTAGGGAATGAGCAGTTCTTC
CASSLWTGGMTVGNEQFF
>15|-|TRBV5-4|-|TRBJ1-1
TGTGCCAGCAGCCCCCTTGGACAGCAGAACACTGAAGCTTTCTTT
CASSPLGQQNTEAFF
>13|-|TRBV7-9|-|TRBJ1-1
TGTGCCAGCAGCTTAGCGAGGGTTACTGAAGCTTTCTTT
CASSLARVTEAFF
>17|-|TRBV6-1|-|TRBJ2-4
TGTGCCAGCAGTGCTGGTCGAGGAAGTGGTGCCAAAAACATTCAGTACTTC
CASSAGRGSGAKNIQYF
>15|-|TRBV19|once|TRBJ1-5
TGTGCCAGTAGGATACAGGGCACCCACAATCAGCCCCAGCATTTT
CASRIQGTHNQPQHF
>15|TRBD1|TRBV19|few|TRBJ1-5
TGTGCCAGTAGTATAGGGGGACAGCGCAATCAGCCCCAGCATTTT
CASSIGGQRNQPQHF
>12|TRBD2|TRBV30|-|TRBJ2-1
TGTGCCTGGAAGCGGGGGGCCAGGGAGCAGTTCTTC
CAWKRGAREQFF
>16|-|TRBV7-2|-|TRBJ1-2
TGTGCCAGCAGCTTAGATTGGGGCCCCACTAACTATGGCTACACCTTC
CASSLDWGPTNYGYTF
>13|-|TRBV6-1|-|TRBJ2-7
TGTGCCAGCAGTGACCCAGGGTTACACGAGCAGTACTTC
CASSDPGLHEQYF
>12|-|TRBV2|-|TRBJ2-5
TGTGCCAGCAGTGTTTGGCGGGAGACCCAGTACTTC
CASSVWRETQYF
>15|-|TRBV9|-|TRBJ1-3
TGTGCCAGCAGCTACACAGGTATTGAAGGAAACACCATATATTTT
CASSYTGIEGNTIYF
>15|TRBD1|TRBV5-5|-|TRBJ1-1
TGTGCCAGCAGCTTCGAGCCGGGACAGACCTTTGAAGCTTTCTTT
CASSFEPGQTFEAFF
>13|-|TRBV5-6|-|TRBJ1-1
TGTGCCAGCAGCTTGAGGTCGGCATGGAGGGCTTTCTTT
CASSLRSAWRAFF
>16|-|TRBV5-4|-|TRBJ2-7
TGTGCCAGCAGCTTGACAGGCCGCGGGCGGACTACGCCGCAGTACTTC
CASSLTGRGRTTPQYF
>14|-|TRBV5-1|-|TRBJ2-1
TGCGCCAGCAGTCAGAGACAGTCAAACAATGAGCAGTTCTTC
CASSQRQSNNEQFF
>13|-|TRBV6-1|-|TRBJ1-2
TGTGCCAGCAGTGAATCGGGTGGGTATGGCTACACCTTC
CASSESGGYGYTF
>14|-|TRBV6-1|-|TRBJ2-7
TGTGCCAGCAGTGAAGCGCGAAGATTCTACGAGCAGTACTTC
CASSEARRFYEQYF
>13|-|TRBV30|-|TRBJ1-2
TGTGCCTGGAGTCGCGACAGACCCTATGGCTACACCTTC
CAWSRDRPYGYTF
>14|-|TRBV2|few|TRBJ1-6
TGTGCCAGCAGTGAAGAACGGAGGCGGGGACCCCTCCACTTT
CASSEERRRGPLHF